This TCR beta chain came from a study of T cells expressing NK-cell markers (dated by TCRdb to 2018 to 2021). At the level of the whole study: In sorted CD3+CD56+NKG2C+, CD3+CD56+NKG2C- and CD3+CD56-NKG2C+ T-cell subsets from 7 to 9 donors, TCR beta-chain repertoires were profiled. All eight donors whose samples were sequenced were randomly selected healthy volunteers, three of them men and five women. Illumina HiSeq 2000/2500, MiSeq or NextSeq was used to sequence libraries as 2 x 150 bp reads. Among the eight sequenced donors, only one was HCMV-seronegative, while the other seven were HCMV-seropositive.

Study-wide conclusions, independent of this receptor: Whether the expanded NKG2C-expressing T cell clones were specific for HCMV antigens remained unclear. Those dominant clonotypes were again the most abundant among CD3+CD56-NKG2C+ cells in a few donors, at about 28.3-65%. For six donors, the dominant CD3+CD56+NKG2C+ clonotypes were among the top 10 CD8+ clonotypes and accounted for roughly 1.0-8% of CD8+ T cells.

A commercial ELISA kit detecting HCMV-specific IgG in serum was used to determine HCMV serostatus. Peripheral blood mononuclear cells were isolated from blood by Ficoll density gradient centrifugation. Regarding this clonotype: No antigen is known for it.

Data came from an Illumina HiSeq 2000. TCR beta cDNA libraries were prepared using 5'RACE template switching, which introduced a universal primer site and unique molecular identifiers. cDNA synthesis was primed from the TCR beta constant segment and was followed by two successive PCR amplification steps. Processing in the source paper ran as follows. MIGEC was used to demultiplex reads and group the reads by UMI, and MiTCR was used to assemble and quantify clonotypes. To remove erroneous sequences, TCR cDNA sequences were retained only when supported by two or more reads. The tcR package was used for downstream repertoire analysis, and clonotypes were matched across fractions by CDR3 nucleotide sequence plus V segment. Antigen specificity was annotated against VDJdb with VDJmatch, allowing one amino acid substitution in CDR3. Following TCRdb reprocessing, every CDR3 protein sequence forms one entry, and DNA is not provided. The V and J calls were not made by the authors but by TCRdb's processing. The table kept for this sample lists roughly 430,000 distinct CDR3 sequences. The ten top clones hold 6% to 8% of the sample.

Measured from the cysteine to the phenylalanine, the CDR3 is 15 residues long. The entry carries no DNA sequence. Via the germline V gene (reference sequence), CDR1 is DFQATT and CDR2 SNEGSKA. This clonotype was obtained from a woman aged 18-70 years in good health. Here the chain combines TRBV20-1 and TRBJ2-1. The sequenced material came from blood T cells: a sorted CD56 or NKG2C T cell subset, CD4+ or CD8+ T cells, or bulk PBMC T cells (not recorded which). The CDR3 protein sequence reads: CSASDNTHSYNEQFF.